These 32 T cell receptor beta chains came from one sample sequenced in a study of blood T cells in healthy people across ages. A second PCR, run for 7 to 11 cycles, used a sample-barcoded 5' primer plus a J-beta primer mix. In TCRdb, the 5' RACE reads were re-called with MiXCR into one record per CDR3 protein. The data contain over 600,000 distinct CDR3 sequences, about 45% of them seen just once; the ten biggest clones take up 15% to 20%. Material for sequencing was blood. These receptors were obtained from a man aged 80 or over in good health.

In its sample, this clonotype was seen many times. The rearrangement uses TRBV20-1 and TRBJ2-3; D not certain. CDR3 length equals 14 residues. Per the germline V gene, CDR1 is DFQATT and CDR2 is SNEGSKA (reference sequence). With 2 bases removed from V and 2 bases from J, the gap between germline ends came to 11 bases. In DNA, the CDR3 is TGCAGTGCTAGATTGGGTGAGAACACAGATACGCAGTATTTT. Translation gives CSARLGENTDTQYF.

For this clonotype: The junction does not match germline at one end; this may be a read error. This chain links TRBV7-3 with TRBJ2-1; D remains ambiguous. Germline lookup yields CDR1 SGHTA and CDR2 FQGTGA. The CDR3 runs to 12 residues. The CDR3 here is CAGSPDSNEQFF. DNA for the CDR3: TGTGCCGGCAGCCCCGACTCCAATGAGCAGTTCTTC.

Points on this clonotype: Relative to the germline gene, one junction end is altered; a read error may explain this. V and J are TRBV5-1 and TRBJ2-1; 13 bases fit TRBD2. The CDR3 runs 16 residues. CDR1 is SGHRS, CDR2 YFSETQ, per germline. The CDR3 here is CASSVSTGTSGTERFF. CDR3 DNA: TGCGCCAGCAGCGTATCAACCGGGACTAGCGGGACTGAGCGGTTCTTC.

The chain uses TRBV27 and TRBJ1-1; D call uncertain. The CDR3 runs 16 residues. V lost 6 bases to trimming and J lost 0 bases, with 17 bases between them. From germline, CDR1 is MNHEY and CDR2 SMNVEV (reference sequence). The CDR3 spells CASSPWGSIMNTEAFF. CDR3 nucleotides: TGTGCCAGCAGCCCATGGGGAAGTATTATGAACACTGAAGCTTTCTTT.

This clonotype occurred a few times. The V gene is TRBV29-1, the J gene TRBJ2-3; no firm D call. The CDR3 is made up of 13 amino acids. CDR1 and CDR2 from the germline V gene are SQVTM and ANQGSEA. V was pared by 3 bases and J by 2 bases, with 9 bases between. CDR3: CSVDVDNTDTQYF. CDR3 in DNA: TGCAGCGTTGATGTAGACAACACAGATACGCAGTATTTT.

The chain employs TRBV12-3 or TRBV12-4 and TRBJ2-3; 11 bases align to TRBD2. Trimming removed 4 bases from V and 2 bases from J; junction bases left unmatched: 5. This CDR3 has 16 amino acids. CDR3: CASSYRLAGSTDTQYF. CDR3 nucleotides: TGTGCCAGCAGTTACCGACTAGCGGGATCCACAGATACGCAGTATTTT.

This clonotype came up a few times. The chain employs TRBV5-5 and TRBJ2-1; possibly TRBD2 for D (6 bases). The CDR3 totals 14 residues. CDR1 SGHKS and CDR2 YYEKEE come from the germline V gene (reference sequence). DNA for the CDR3: TGTGGTAGTTCGGGAGCGCTCTCCTACAATGAGCAGTTCTTC. Translated: CGSSGALSYNEQFF.

This clonotype was seen repeatedly, ten times or more. This sequence joins TRBV12-3 or TRBV12-4 and TRBJ2-5; unclear D gene. Trimming took 3 bases from V and 2 from J, leaving 13 bases between them. The CDR3 loop spans 15 amino acids. The CDR3 DNA follows: TGTGCCAGCAGTTTTGCGCAGGTTGATCAAGAGACCCAGTACTTC. It yields the protein CASSFAQVDQETQYF.

This clonotype was seen more than once but under ten times. CDR3 sequence: CASSNRGGVSYEQYF. The CDR3 DNA sequence: TGTGCCAGCAGCAATAGAGGCGGGGTCTCCTACGAGCAGTACTTC. The chain combines TRBV7-9 with TRBJ2-7; weak D call: TRBD2 (6 bases). Germline assignment: CDR1 SEHNR and CDR2 FQNEAQ (reference sequence). Trimming shortened V by 5 bases and J by 0 bases, and 14 bases separated the two germline ends. The CDR3 is 15 residues long.

This clonotype has just a few counts. V gene TRBV11-2 combines with J gene TRBJ2-5; D is unresolved. Germline lookup yields CDR1 SGHAT and CDR2 FQNNGV. The CDR3 extends over 13 amino acids. V was trimmed by 5 bases and J by 2 bases, leaving 9 bases between them. CDR3 region: CASSRLRQETQYF. The CDR3 DNA reads as TGTGCCAGCAGCCGTTTGAGACAAGAGACCCAGTACTTC.

The J gene is TRBJ1-2, the V gene TRBV3-1; D gene ambiguous. The CDR3 loop spans 15 amino acids. Germline V gene data show CDR1 as LGHDT and CDR2 as YNNKEL (reference sequence). The V end lost 0 bases, the J end lost 4 bases, and 12 bases lay between the germline ends. The CDR3 DNA sequence: TGTGCCAGCAGCCAAGACAGCAAGGGCGGCTATGGCTACACCTTC. It is translated as CASSQDSKGGYGYTF.

The rearrangement links TRBV15 to TRBJ2-5; TRBD2 might be the D (6 bases). V was shortened by 4 bases and J by 2 bases, with 14 bases between the two germline ends. This CDR3 has 15 residues. The germline V gene encodes CDR1 LNHNV and CDR2 YYDKDF (reference sequence). CDR3 coding DNA: TGTGCCACCAGCATACCTATGGGGGGACAAGAGACCCAGTACTTC. Translation gives CATSIPMGGQETQYF.

J is TRBJ1-6 and V is TRBV20-1; D ambiguous. Trimming took off 6 bases at V and 0 bases at J, with 12 bases between the two ends. CDR1 and CDR2 from the germline V gene are DFQATT and SNEGSKA (reference sequence). This CDR3 comprises 15 residues. The CDR3 DNA follows: TGCAGTGCCCAGACCGAGGGCTCCTATAATTCACCCCTCCACTTT. It encodes CSAQTEGSYNSPLHF.

Notes on this clonotype: A clone one base away is much larger, so this may be a read error. The V gene is TRBV4-3, the J gene TRBJ2-3; 9 bases map to TRBD2. The V segment lost 4 bases and the J segment 7 bases; nucleotides outside the gene matches: 15. Germline V gene sequence: CDR1 LGHNA, CDR2 YSLEER. This CDR3 has 17 amino acids. CDR3 sequence: CASSLTATSGGANTQYF. The CDR3 DNA reads TGCGCCAGCAGCCTCACCGCGACTAGCGGTGGCGCAAATACGCAGTATTTT.

The CDR3 coding sequence is TGCGCCAGCAGCACCGAGGTAGGTGGCTACACCTTC. Translated, it gives CASSTEVGGYTF. This rearrangement joins TRBV5-1 to TRBJ1-2; D ambiguous. The V gene lost 4 bases and the J gene lost 7 bases, with 11 bases spanning the gap. Germline V gene sequence: CDR1 SGHRS, CDR2 YFSETQ. This CDR3 is built from 12 residues.

This clonotype has ten or more counts. The chain links TRBV20-1 to TRBJ1-6, with a possible D match to TRBD1 (5 bases). CDR3 length: 15 residues. Per germline, CDR1 DFQATT and CDR2 SNEGSKA (reference sequence). V was shortened by 1 base and J by 8 bases, with 15 bases between the two germline ends. CDR3 region: CSARAPGQHYSPLHF. CDR3 DNA sequence: TGCAGTGCTAGAGCCCCAGGGCAACACTATTCACCCCTCCACTTT.

The rearrangement links TRBV28 to TRBJ1-1; a weak D match, TRBD1 (5 bases). The CDR3 has 13 amino acids. V lost 6 bases and J 4 bases, leaving 12 bases between the germline ends. The germline CDR1 and CDR2 sequences are MDHEN and SYDVKM. CDR3 loop: CASSTGGSTEAFF. The CDR3 DNA sequence: TGTGCCAGCAGCACCGGGGGGAGCACTGAAGCTTTCTTT.

This clonotype was seen a few times. The rearrangement joins TRBV4-2 to TRBJ2-3; D gene unclear. The CDR3 totals 14 residues. The V and J ends lost 3 bases and 6 bases respectively, with 13 bases between them. Germline V lookup: CDR1 LGHNA, CDR2 YNFKEQ. CDR3 loop: CASSHRDLADTQYF. The CDR3 nucleotides read TGTGCCAGCAGCCACCGAGACTTGGCGGATACGCAGTATTTT.

This clonotype was seen a few times. In nucleotides, the CDR3 is TGCAGTGCAACCGACCCTAGCGCATCATCCTACGAGCAGTACTTC. This gives the protein CSATDPSASSYEQYF. V usage is TRBV20-1 and J usage is TRBJ2-7; D possibly corresponds to TRBD2 (6 bases). The CDR3 sequence is 15 residues long. The germline V gene encodes CDR1 DFQATT and CDR2 SNEGSKA (reference sequence). The V end was cut by 6 bases, the J end by 1 base, with 19 bases between.

This chain links TRBV20-1 with TRBJ1-2; D remains ambiguous. Trimming shortened V by 6 bases and J by 0 bases, and 17 bases separated the two germline ends. Per the germline V gene, CDR1 is DFQATT and CDR2 is SNEGSKA (reference sequence). The CDR3 extends over 15 amino acids. CDR3 loop: CSAPPEELTNYGYTF. The CDR3 bases are TGCAGTGCCCCTCCGGAGGAGCTGACTAACTATGGCTACACCTTC.

This clonotype was recorded at least ten times. The rearrangement uses TRBV7-2 and TRBJ2-1, with D unclear. Trimming removed 2 bases at V and 10 bases at J, with 12 bases between. Germline V gene data show CDR1 as SGHTA and CDR2 as FQGNSA. This CDR3 has 13 residues. DNA for the CDR3: TGTGCCAGCAGCTTAAGAAGGTCACAGGAGCAGTTCTTC. Its protein product is CASSLRRSQEQFF.

This clonotype was seen a handful of times. The chain carries TRBV7-2 and TRBJ2-2; no clear D. The CDR3 is 14 residues long. Germline V gene data show CDR1 as SGHTA and CDR2 as FQGNSA. The V end was cut by 2 bases, the J end by 5 bases, with 9 bases between. The chain's CDR3 is CASSLRARTGELFF. In nucleotides, the CDR3 is TGTGCCAGCAGCTTACGTGCGAGGACCGGGGAGCTGTTTTTT.

The chain uses TRBV7-9 and TRBJ2-5; 9 nucleotides align to TRBD1. J gave up 2 bases and V 6 bases, and 4 bases lay outside the gene matches. Germline CDR1 is SEHNR and CDR2 is FQNEAQ (reference sequence). This CDR3 contains 14 residues. This CDR3 reads CASRPTGGQETQYF. The CDR3 region has the DNA TGTGCCAGCAGACCGACAGGGGGGCAAGAGACCCAGTACTTC.

The DNA of the CDR3 is TGTGCCAGCAGCTGGCGAGAAGGACAGCCTACTTACGAGCAGTACTTC. Protein product: CASSWREGQPTYEQYF. The chain links TRBV11-1 to TRBJ2-7; perhaps TRBD1 as D (6 bases). V dropped 4 bases and J dropped 4 bases, with 20 bases sitting between them. CDR1 SGHAT and CDR2 FQDESV come from the germline V gene (reference sequence). The CDR3 length is 16 residues. Looking up the rest from reference TRBV11-1 and TRBJ2-7 gives the full variable domain: EAEVAQSPRYKITEKSQAVAFWCDPISGHATLYWYRQILGQGPELLVQFQDESVVDDSQLPKDRFSAERLKGVDSTLKIQPAELGDSAMYLCASSWREGQPTYEQYFGPGTRLTVT.

The chain has TRBV20-1 and TRBJ2-5, with a weak D call TRBD2 (5 bases). Trimming shortened V by 6 bases and J by 4 bases, and 15 bases separated the two germline ends. Germline values: CDR1 DFQATT, CDR2 SNEGSKA (reference sequence). The length of the CDR3 is 13 residues. The CDR3 loop is CSAGEMGRETQYF. In nucleotides, the CDR3 is TGCAGTGCCGGAGAGATGGGGAGAGAGACCCAGTACTTC.

This clonotype was seen only a few times. This chain uses TRBV20-1 with TRBJ2-7; D remains unclear. Germline CDR1 and CDR2: DFQATT and SNEGSKA (reference sequence). The CDR3 runs 14 residues. Trimming left V 0 bases short and J 1 base short, with 10 bases between. Here the CDR3 reads CSARDELQSYEQYF. CDR3 sequence (DNA): TGCAGTGCTAGAGATGAGTTACAGTCCTACGAGCAGTACTTC.

J is TRBJ2-1 and V is TRBV18; D gene uncertain. The CDR3 runs to 14 residues. The germline CDR1 and CDR2 sequences are KGHSH and LQKENI. Trimming cost V 3 bases and J 4 bases, with 10 bases left between them. This CDR3 reads CASSPLNRYNEQFF. DNA for the CDR3: TGTGCCAGCTCACCCTTGAACAGATACAATGAGCAGTTCTTC.

This clonotype was counted between two and nine times. The rearrangement uses TRBV20-1 and TRBJ2-7; maybe TRBD2 (6 bases). The CDR3 has 15 amino acids. The V end lost 6 bases, the J end lost 0 bases, and 18 bases lay between the germline ends. In germline, CDR1 is DFQATT, CDR2 SNEGSKA (reference sequence). CDR3 loop: CSASIGGMGSYEQYF. The CDR3 nucleotides read TGCAGTGCCAGTATAGGCGGGATGGGCTCCTACGAGCAGTACTTC.

This chain uses TRBV29-1 with TRBJ2-3; either TRBD1 or TRBD2 may supply D (5 bases each). This CDR3 comprises 14 residues. V dropped 1 base and J dropped 8 bases, with 16 bases sitting between them. Germline lookup yields CDR1 SQVTM and CDR2 ANQGSEA. The DNA for the CDR3 is TGCAGCGTTGAAGTAGAGACGGACGGGACTACGCAGTATTTT. It translates to CSVEVETDGTTQYF.

This clonotype showed up just a few times. The rearrangement links TRBV29-1 to TRBJ2-3, with 14 nucleotides matching TRBD2. Per the germline V gene, CDR1 is SQVTM and CDR2 is ANQGSEA. The CDR3 is 14 residues long. V was clipped by 7 bases and J by 5 bases; unmatched bases: 5. The CDR3 DNA reads as TGCAGCGGCGGACTAGCGGGGGGCCAAGATACGCAGTATTTT. This gives the protein CSGGLAGGQDTQYF.

This chain connects TRBV20-1 to TRBJ2-4, with D unresolved. This CDR3 comprises 14 residues. Trimming shortened V by 1 base and J by 0 bases, and 7 bases separated the two germline ends. CDR1 DFQATT and CDR2 SNEGSKA come from the germline V gene (reference sequence). The CDR3 bases are TGCAGTGCTAGAGCCAGACTAGCCAAAAACATTCAGTACTTC. Amino acid sequence: CSARARLAKNIQYF.

This clonotype was found many times. The CDR3 here is CACRGSTDTQYF. DNA for the CDR3: TGTGCCTGTCGGGGGAGCACAGATACGCAGTATTTT. The chain employs TRBV2 and TRBJ2-3, with D possibly being TRBD2 (6 bases). Trimming pared 11 bases from V and 0 bases from J, leaving 9 bases between. The CDR3 length is 12 residues. CDR1 and CDR2 from the germline V gene are SNHLY and FYNNEI.